Detailed here is one T cell receptor (beta chain). Its antigen is unknown. This specimen comes from a study of CXCR3-negative and CXCR3-positive naive CD8 T cells. Triplicate 300,000-cell sorts were made of each CD8+ T cell subset. The CD45RO-CCR7+CD27+CD95- phenotype denoted naive CD8+ T cells. Germline CDR1 SQVTM, CDR2 ANQGSEA. CDR3 length equals 14 residues. Overall study findings and caveats: Naive cells that were CXCR3-positive had more hydrophobic TRB CDR3s (compared with CXCR3-negative naive cells). The study found comparably high diversity in both naive subsets and much lower diversity in memory CD8+ cells.

UMI-labeled TRB cDNA libraries were prepared by 5' RACE. From the 5' RACE reads, TCRdb lists one entry per CDR3 protein and no DNA. This sample's table has fewer than 10,000 distinct CDR3 sequences. The chain has TRBV29-1 and TRBJ1-1; TCRdb names TRBD1, which stays unverified in the absence of DNA. The source material was naive CXCR3- CD8+ T cells from blood. This sample's subset: CD45RO-CCR7+CD27+CD95- naive CD8+ T cells lacking CXCR3 (TNR3-). This TCR was recovered from a human donor in good health. Some clones in this sample may be carry-over from other donors' samples. The CDR3 region is CSVVPLQMNTEAFF.